Listed below are T cell receptor beta chains from one sample, sequenced in a study of cytotoxic CD8 clonotypes in ibrutinib-treated CLL. The table came from immunoSEQ multiplex PCR; TCRdb's copy has only in-frame clones and leaves some out. This sample carries 200,000 to 250,000 clones, roughly three quarters of them seen once, and the ten largest clones take approximately 6%. Sequences were derived from PBMCs, sampled after 12 months of ibrutinib treatment. The receptor source for this set is a human donor with chronic lymphocytic leukemia. Both conserved end residues are part of each CDR3. Fields, in order: clone size, V gene, D gene, J gene, CDR3 protein, CDR3 DNA. The D gene is left open where the match is weak. Expanded clones are given a class, and other clones once, few, many or no size at all.

size: -; V: TRBV4-2; D: -; J: TRBJ2-1; CDR3: CASSYTTGSDEQFF; DNA: TGTGCCAGCAGCTACACGACGGGCTCGGATGAGCAGTTCTTC
size: -; V: TRBV7-3; D: TRBD2; J: TRBJ2-7; CDR3: CASTYLAGYLWYF; DNA: TGTGCCAGCACCTACCTAGCGGGGTATCTATGGTACTTC
size: -; V: TRBV29-1; D: TRBD1; J: TRBJ1-5; CDR3: CSVVQGTAWGNQPQHF; DNA: TGCAGCGTTGTACAGGGGACCGCATGGGGCAATCAGCCCCAGCATTTT
size: -; V: TRBV14; D: TRBD1; J: TRBJ1-5; CDR3: CASSHGDRDQHF; DNA: TGTGCCAGCAGCCATGGGGACAGGGACCAGCATTTT
size: few; V: TRBV5-3; D: -; J: TRBJ1-2; CDR3: CALTKAGNYGYTF; DNA: TGTGCCCTCACCAAGGCAGGGAACTATGGCTACACCTTC
size: -; V: TRBV29-1; D: -; J: TRBJ1-2; CDR3: CSVEDRAVLWGYGYTF; DNA: TGCAGCGTTGAAGATAGGGCAGTACTCTGGGGCTATGGCTACACCTTC
size: -; V: TRBV9; D: -; J: TRBJ1-3; CDR3: CASSRTIGESGNTIYF; DNA: TGTGCCAGCAGCAGAACTATAGGGGAATCTGGAAACACCATATATTTT
size: -; V: TRBV15; D: -; J: TRBJ1-2; CDR3: CATSGAPSGTYGYTF; DNA: TGTGCCACCAGCGGGGCCCCCAGTGGGACCTATGGCTACACCTTC
size: once; V: TRBV11-2; D: -; J: TRBJ2-7; CDR3: CASSTQGYEQYF; DNA: TGTGCCAGCAGTACACAGGGCTACGAGCAGTACTTC
size: -; V: TRBV6-1; D: -; J: TRBJ1-2; CDR3: CASSVAGGYTF; DNA: TGTGCCAGCAGTGTAGCAGGCGGCTACACCTTC
size: -; V: TRBV5-6; D: -; J: TRBJ1-2; CDR3: CASSLWWPPRYGYTF; DNA: TGTGCCAGCAGCTTGTGGTGGCCCCCTAGGTATGGCTACACCTTC
size: -; V: TRBV15; D: TRBD1; J: TRBJ1-1; CDR3: CATSRDGQGTEAFF; DNA: TGTGCCACCAGCAGAGATGGACAGGGGACTGAAGCTTTCTTT
size: -; V: TRBV27; D: TRBD1; J: TRBJ2-7; CDR3: CASSLLDRERCYEQYF; DNA: TGTGCCAGCAGTTTACTAGACAGGGAAAGGTGCTACGAGCAGTACTTC
size: -; V: TRBV19; D: -; J: TRBJ1-3; CDR3: CASMGQFQGGNTIYF; DNA: TGTGCCAGTATGGGCCAATTCCAGGGGGGAAACACCATATATTTT
size: few; V: TRBV30; D: TRBD1; J: TRBJ2-1; CDR3: CAWSSYRGHNEQFF; DNA: TGTGCCTGGAGCTCTTACAGGGGCCACAATGAGCAGTTCTTC
size: -; V: TRBV5-4; D: -; J: TRBJ2-3; CDR3: CASSPGVSTDTQYF; DNA: TGTGCCAGCAGCCCGGGGGTGAGCACAGATACGCAGTATTTT
size: few; V: TRBV2; D: -; J: TRBJ2-1; CDR3: CASTPQGLRTHNEQFF; DNA: TGTGCCAGCACCCCACAAGGCCTGAGGACGCACAATGAGCAGTTCTTC
size: -; V: TRBV7-3; D: TRBD1; J: TRBJ1-2; CDR3: CASSSGQGNYGYTF; DNA: TGTGCCAGCAGCTCAGGACAGGGTAACTATGGCTACACCTTC
size: few; V: TRBV7-2; D: TRBD2; J: TRBJ2-7; CDR3: CASSPRPGLAGGSYEQYF; DNA: TGTGCCAGCAGCCCAAGACCGGGACTAGCGGGAGGCTCCTACGAGCAGTACTTC
size: few; V: TRBV5-1; D: TRBD1; J: TRBJ1-3; CDR3: CASSLNGQGWESAGNTIYF; DNA: TGCGCCAGCAGCTTGAACGGACAGGGGTGGGAATCCGCTGGAAACACCATATATTTT
size: -; V: TRBV6-1; D: TRBD1; J: TRBJ1-5; CDR3: CASSGGTGNSNQPQHF; DNA: TGTGCCAGCAGTGGGGGGACAGGGAATAGCAATCAGCCCCAGCATTTT
size: -; V: TRBV30; D: -; J: TRBJ1-5; CDR3: CAWSQVGNQPQHF; DNA: TGTGCCTGGAGTCAGGTCGGCAATCAGCCCCAGCATTTT
size: -; V: TRBV5-1; D: TRBD1; J: TRBJ1-2; CDR3: CASRTGGAGYTF; DNA: TGCGCCAGCAGGACAGGGGGTGCTGGCTACACCTTC
size: once; V: TRBV28; D: -; J: TRBJ2-7; CDR3: CASSLGGTKSEQYF; DNA: TGTGCCAGCAGTTTAGGGGGCACTAAGTCCGAGCAGTACTTC
size: -; V: TRBV30; D: -; J: TRBJ1-1; CDR3: CAWSRLRRGTEAFF; DNA: TGTGCCTGGAGTAGACTCCGAAGGGGCACTGAAGCTTTCTTT
size: -; V: TRBV5-1; D: TRBD1; J: TRBJ2-7; CDR3: CASSPLGQGTYEQYF; DNA: TGCGCCAGCAGCCCCCTCGGACAGGGGACCTACGAGCAGTACTTC
size: few; V: TRBV30; D: -; J: TRBJ1-1; CDR3: CAWAWVGNTEAFF; DNA: TGTGCCTGGGCTTGGGTAGGGAACACTGAAGCTTTCTTT
size: -; V: TRBV9; D: -; J: TRBJ2-7; CDR3: CASSVGPPGPYEQYF; DNA: TGTGCCAGCAGCGTAGGGCCCCCCGGGCCCTACGAGCAGTACTTC
size: -; V: TRBV14; D: -; J: TRBJ2-3; CDR3: CASSQKTGTDTQYF; DNA: TGTGCCAGCAGCCAAAAAACAGGCACAGATACGCAGTATTTT
size: -; V: TRBV11-2; D: TRBD2; J: TRBJ2-3; CDR3: CASTLAGDTQYF; DNA: TGTGCCAGCACCCTGGCGGGGGACACGCAGTATTTT
size: -; V: TRBV4-1; D: -; J: TRBJ1-2; CDR3: CASSQLLSFNRGYTF; DNA: TGCGCCAGCAGCCAACTCCTTTCCTTTAATCGTGGCTACACCTTC
size: -; V: TRBV15; D: -; J: TRBJ2-1; CDR3: CATSRVQGSYNEQFF; DNA: TGTGCCACCAGCAGAGTCCAGGGCTCCTACAATGAGCAGTTCTTC
size: few; V: TRBV15; D: -; J: TRBJ1-5; CDR3: CATSSPRGLWNQPQHF; DNA: TGTGCCACCAGCAGTCCTAGGGGCTTGTGGAATCAGCCCCAGCATTTT
size: -; V: TRBV9; D: -; J: TRBJ1-6; CDR3: CASAGEGSYNSPLHF; DNA: TGTGCCAGCGCGGGGGAGGGCTCCTATAATTCACCCCTCCACTTT
size: few; V: TRBV6-5; D: -; J: TRBJ1-3; CDR3: CASSLNTGNTIYF; DNA: TGTGCCAGCAGTCTGAACACGGGAAACACCATATATTTT
size: -; V: TRBV29-1; D: -; J: TRBJ1-1; CDR3: CSVFSIEAFF; DNA: TGCAGCGTTTTTAGTATCGAAGCTTTCTTT
size: -; V: TRBV4-2; D: -; J: TRBJ2-1; CDR3: CASSQDAGATSYEQFF; DNA: TGTGCCAGCAGCCAAGATGCGGGGGCGACGTCCTACGAGCAGTTCTTC
size: -; V: TRBV6-6; D: TRBD1; J: TRBJ1-2; CDR3: CASSYGQAANYGYTF; DNA: TGTGCCAGCAGTTACGGACAGGCAGCTAACTATGGCTACACCTTC
size: -; V: TRBV9; D: TRBD1; J: TRBJ1-1; CDR3: CASSKDRVTAEAFF; DNA: TGTGCCAGCAGCAAGGACAGGGTGACAGCTGAAGCTTTCTTT
size: few; V: TRBV11-2; D: -; J: TRBJ1-1; CDR3: CASSSVTGLTEAFF; DNA: TGTGCCAGCAGCTCCGTCACAGGGTTGACTGAAGCTTTCTTT
size: -; V: TRBV7-2; D: -; J: TRBJ2-7; CDR3: CASSWTSSSYEQYF; DNA: TGTGCCAGCAGCTGGACTTCTAGCTCCTACGAGCAGTACTTC
size: -; V: TRBV6-5; D: TRBD1; J: TRBJ1-5; CDR3: CASSYSGRGSHQPQHF; DNA: TGTGCCAGCAGTTACTCGGGCAGGGGGTCGCATCAGCCCCAGCATTTT
size: -; V: TRBV28; D: -; J: TRBJ2-6; CDR3: CASRRTAAGANVLTF; DNA: TGTGCCAGCAGAAGGACAGCAGCTGGGGCCAACGTCCTGACTTTC
size: few; V: TRBV4-1; D: -; J: TRBJ1-6; CDR3: CASSQGGGNYSPLHF; DNA: TGCGCCAGCAGCCAAGGGGGCGGAAACTATTCACCCCTCCACTTT
size: few; V: TRBV29-1; D: -; J: TRBJ1-1; CDR3: CSVAWNTEAFF; DNA: TGCAGCGTTGCTTGGAACACTGAAGCTTTCTTT
size: few; V: TRBV7-3; D: TRBD2; J: TRBJ2-3; CDR3: CASSLTPGTSGSTDTQYF; DNA: TGTGCCAGCAGCTTAACCCCTGGGACTAGCGGTAGCACAGATACGCAGTATTTT
size: -; V: TRBV13; D: -; J: TRBJ2-3; CDR3: CASSFKKDPRGDTQYF; DNA: TGTGCCAGCAGCTTCAAAAAGGACCCTAGGGGAGATACGCAGTATTTT
size: -; V: TRBV28; D: -; J: TRBJ2-7; CDR3: CASSLLGYEQYF; DNA: TGTGCCAGCAGTCTCCTGGGGTACGAGCAGTACTTC
size: once; V: TRBV2; D: TRBD1; J: TRBJ1-1; CDR3: CASGAGGARTEAFF; DNA: TGTGCCAGCGGCGCAGGGGGGGCGCGCACTGAAGCTTTCTTT
size: few; V: TRBV6-5; D: -; J: TRBJ1-1; CDR3: CASRIPLAGEAFF; DNA: TGTGCCAGCAGAATCCCTTTGGCAGGGGAAGCTTTCTTT
size: -; V: TRBV6-5; D: TRBD1; J: TRBJ1-5; CDR3: CASSTGQGANQPQHF; DNA: TGTGCCAGCAGCACTGGACAGGGGGCGAACCAGCCCCAGCATTTT
size: -; V: TRBV7-9; D: TRBD2; J: TRBJ2-5; CDR3: CASKILRSTSGNQETQYF; DNA: TGTGCCAGCAAGATCCTAAGGTCGACTAGCGGGAACCAAGAGACCCAGTACTTC